These 26 T cell receptor beta chains were sequenced from one sample in a study of response to subunit inactivated influenza vaccine. TCRdb reprocessed the RT-PCR reads via MiXCR and lists one record per CDR3 protein. The sample lists about 170,000 distinct CDR3 sequences, over 9.5% occurring once. The same sample was also used in a study of T cells expressing NK-cell markers. That publication notes: 5'RACE template switching built TCR beta cDNA with unique molecular identifiers.

Sequenced material: CD8+ T cells sorted from PBMCs, taken 11 to 12 days after vaccination. All receptors derive from a middle-aged man who received an inactivated influenza vaccine.

The rearrangement joins TRBV27 to TRBJ1-6, with D maybe TRBD1 (5 bases). The germline CDR1 and CDR2 sequences are MNHEY and SMNVEV (reference sequence). The CDR3 covers 15 residues. Trimming removed 7 bases at V and 10 bases at J, with 20 bases between. The chain's CDR3 is CASNKIGVSSSPLHF. The CDR3 DNA follows: TGTGCCAGCAACAAAATAGGGGTGTCTAGCTCACCCCTCCACTTT.

V usage is TRBV2 and J usage is TRBJ1-5; 8 nucleotides match TRBD1. V was clipped by 6 bases and J by 2 bases; unmatched bases: 6. Germline CDR1 is SNHLY and CDR2 is FYNNEI. The length of the CDR3 is 15 residues. The CDR3 loop reads CASRPTGGGNQPQHF. CDR3 bases: TGTGCCAGCAGGCCCACAGGGGGTGGCAATCAGCCCCAGCATTTT.

The CDR3 here is CASSQDRGQVDYGYTF. The DNA of the CDR3 is TGTGCCAGCAGCCAAGACCGAGGACAGGTCGACTATGGCTACACCTTC. The genes are TRBV4-2 and TRBJ1-2; 7 bases map to TRBD1. CDR1 LGHNA and CDR2 YNFKEQ come from the germline V gene. V gave up 0 bases and J gave up 3 bases; unmatched junction bases: 7. The CDR3 runs to 16 residues.

The rearrangement uses TRBV11-2 and TRBJ1-1; no clear D gene. Between the trimmed V and J ends, which lost 2 bases and 1 base, there was a span of 11 bases. The V gene's germline CDR1 is SGHAT and CDR2 FQNNGV. The CDR3 is 15 amino acids. CDR3 DNA sequence: TGTGCCAGCAGCTTAAGTGGTATCCGGAACACTGAAGCTTTCTTT. Translation gives CASSLSGIRNTEAFF.

This clonotype came up many times. The chain's CDR3 is CASSFYEEQYF. The CDR3 DNA follows: TGTGCCAGCAGCTTCTATGAGGAGCAGTACTTC. The gene calls are TRBV7-9 and TRBJ2-7; D not certain. V was shortened by 3 bases and J by 7 bases, with 7 bases between the two germline ends. The CDR3 loop spans 11 amino acids. Germline lookup yields CDR1 SEHNR and CDR2 FQNEAQ (reference sequence).

This clonotype was seen only a few times. The chain's CDR3 is CASSQGGGYGYTF. The CDR3 region has the DNA TGTGCCAGCAGTCAAGGGGGAGGGTATGGCTACACCTTC. The V and J genes are TRBV6-1 and TRBJ1-2; a weak D match, TRBD1 (6 bases). The CDR3 extends over 13 amino acids. Germline CDR1 and CDR2: MNHNS and SASEGT. Trimming shortened V by 5 bases and J by 5 bases, and 12 bases separated the two germline ends.

V usage is TRBV20-1 and J usage is TRBJ2-7, with D possibly called TRBD1 or TRBD2 (5 bases each). The CDR3 runs 13 residues. The germline V gene has CDR1 DFQATT and CDR2 SNEGSKA (reference sequence). Trimming removed 6 bases from V and 3 bases from J, with 15 bases in between. The CDR3 reads CSAEGPNSYEQYF. For the CDR3, the DNA is TGCAGTGCCGAGGGACCAAATAGCTACGAGCAGTACTTC.

This clonotype was counted only a few times. The V and J genes are TRBV27 and TRBJ2-7; D unclear. Germline lookup yields CDR1 MNHEY and CDR2 SMNVEV (reference sequence). The CDR3 is 17 amino acids. Trimming left V 5 bases short and J 1 base short, with 21 bases between. In nucleotides, the CDR3 is TGTGCCAGCAGTATGTCCTCCCACTACTTAACTTCCTACGAGCAGTACTTC. Translation gives CASSMSSHYLTSYEQYF.

This clonotype was seen a handful of times. This rearrangement joins TRBV27 to TRBJ2-2, with D perhaps TRBD1 (5 bases). This CDR3 is built from 13 residues. With 6 bases removed from V and 6 bases from J, the gap between germline ends came to 11 bases. In germline, CDR1 is MNHEY, CDR2 SMNVEV (reference sequence). The DNA for the CDR3 is TGTGCCAGCAGCGACTTAGGGGCCGGGGAGCTGTTTTTT. Translated, it gives CASSDLGAGELFF.

This clonotype was seen many times. The chain combines TRBV6-5 with TRBJ2-2, with TRBD2 as a possible D gene (5 bases). CDR1 and CDR2 (germline): MNHEY, SVGAGI. V was trimmed by 0 bases and J by 6 bases, leaving 8 bases between them. The CDR3 is made up of 14 amino acids. CDR3 protein: CASSYSIGAGELFF. CDR3 nucleotides: TGTGCCAGCAGTTACTCGATCGGGGCCGGGGAGCTGTTTTTT.

The chain carries TRBV7-6 and TRBJ2-7; D is uncertain. The CDR3 is 13 residues long. The V gene's germline CDR1 is SGHVS and CDR2 FNYEAQ. V was cut by 0 bases and J by 3 bases, with 6 bases left in between. DNA of the CDR3: TGTGCCAGCAGCTTAGCGGGGTTCTACGAGCAGTACTTC. Translated: CASSLAGFYEQYF.

This clonotype was seen a handful of times. The chain carries TRBV10-3 and TRBJ2-7; 7 positions agree with TRBD2. CDR3 size: 13 residues. CDR1 ENHRY and CDR2 SYGVKD come from the germline V gene. J gave up 6 bases and V 5 bases, and 7 bases lay outside the gene matches. CDR3 residues: CAISLGREGEQYF. DNA of the CDR3: TGTGCCATCAGTCTTGGCAGGGAGGGCGAGCAGTACTTC.

The chain employs TRBV6-1 and TRBJ1-2; perhaps TRBD1 as D (5 bases). Trimming removed 8 bases at V and 4 bases at J, with 20 bases between. This CDR3 is 15 amino acids long. Germline V lookup: CDR1 MNHNS, CDR2 SASEGT. CDR3 sequence reads: CASGGFQGTGYGYTF. The DNA for the CDR3 is TGTGCCAGCGGAGGTTTTCAGGGCACGGGCTATGGCTACACCTTC.

This clonotype was seen a few times. The DNA of the CDR3 is TGTGCCAGCAGTGCCGTGGACACCAATCAGCCCCAGCATTTT. It yields the protein CASSAVDTNQPQHF. This chain links TRBV28 with TRBJ1-5, with D possibly being TRBD1 (5 bases). V lost 5 bases to trimming and J lost 3 bases, with 11 bases between them. This CDR3 comprises 14 residues. Germline V gene sequence: CDR1 MDHEN, CDR2 SYDVKM.

The CDR3 bases are TGTGCCAGCAGCTTAGTCTTGGGATTGAATGAGCAGTTCTTC. This sequence encodes CASSLVLGLNEQFF. The chain has TRBV11-1 and TRBJ2-1; D call uncertain. The germline V gene has CDR1 SGHAT and CDR2 FQDESV (reference sequence). This CDR3 is built from 14 residues. The V end lost 1 base, the J end lost 7 bases, and 11 bases lay between the germline ends.

This clonotype came up a few times. The chain carries TRBV24-1 and TRBJ2-7; 12 bases line up with TRBD1. Looked up from germline, CDR1 is KGHDR and CDR2 is SFDVKD. This CDR3 is built from 17 residues. V gave up 4 bases and J gave up 0 bases; unmatched junction bases: 6. The CDR3 is CATSEGTGGAYSYEQYF. CDR3 nucleotide sequence: TGTGCCACCAGTGAGGGGACAGGGGGCGCATACTCCTACGAGCAGTACTTC.

The chain recombines TRBV19 with TRBJ2-1, with no clear D. The V gene's germline CDR1 is LNHDA and CDR2 SQIVND (reference sequence). The CDR3 is 12 residues long. Deletions cut 3 bases from V and 2 bases from J, with 2 bases between. This chain's CDR3 is CASSIPYNEQFF. CDR3 in DNA: TGTGCCAGTAGTATCCCCTACAATGAGCAGTTCTTC.

This chain connects TRBV19 to TRBJ1-2; D perhaps matches TRBD1 (5 bases). This CDR3 contains 13 residues. V lost 6 bases to trimming and J lost 3 bases, with 11 bases between them. Germline values: CDR1 LNHDA, CDR2 SQIVND (reference sequence). Here the CDR3 reads CASRQDNYYGYTF. Here the CDR3 DNA reads TGTGCCAGTAGACAGGACAACTACTATGGCTACACCTTC.

The chain is built from TRBV7-8 and TRBJ2-7, with D perhaps TRBD2 (5 bases). CDR1 SGHVS and CDR2 FQNEAQ come from the germline V gene. The CDR3 is made up of 15 amino acids. Trimming took 2 bases from V and 2 from J, leaving 13 bases between them. This CDR3 reads CASSLQVGSTYEQYF. CDR3 nucleotide sequence: TGTGCCAGCAGCTTACAGGTGGGGAGCACCTACGAGCAGTACTTC. The complete variable domain, with remaining parts taken from reference TRBV7-8 and TRBJ2-7, reads GAGVSQSPRYKVAKRGQDVALRCDPISGHVSLFWYQQALGQGPEFLTYFQNEAQLDKSGLPSDRFFAERPEGSVSTLKIQRTQQEDSAVYLCASSLQVGSTYEQYFGPGTRLTVT.

Many counts were recorded for this clonotype. CDR3 in amino acids: CASSQETELAGGIDTQYF. The CDR3 nucleotides are TGCGCCAGCAGCCAAGAAACGGAGCTAGCGGGAGGGATAGATACGCAGTATTTT. The chain carries TRBV4-3 and TRBJ2-3; 12 bases map to TRBD2. V was clipped by 0 bases and J by 5 bases; unmatched bases: 9. Germline-derived CDR1 and CDR2 are LGHNA and YSLEER. This CDR3 is 18 amino acids long.

V usage is TRBV6-1 and J usage is TRBJ2-5; no clear D. This CDR3 is built from 14 residues. CDR1 and CDR2 from the germline V gene are MNHNS and SASEGT. The V and J ends lost 1 base and 0 bases respectively, with 6 bases between them. The chain's CDR3 is CASSEVGNQETQYF. In nucleotides, the CDR3 is TGTGCCAGCAGTGAAGTGGGCAACCAAGAGACCCAGTACTTC.

The chain combines TRBV5-6 with TRBJ2-7, with 11 bases fitting TRBD2. Trimming at V came to 5 bases and at J to 4 bases, leaving 8 bases not matched to a gene. CDR1 and CDR2 from the germline V gene are SGHDT and YYEEEE. This CDR3 contains 15 residues. The DNA of the CDR3 is TGTGCCAGCAGTTCCGCTAGCGGGAGGTGGTACGAGCAGTACTTC. It codes for CASSSASGRWYEQYF.

This chain joins TRBV4-2 and TRBJ2-7, with 8 nucleotides matching TRBD2. This CDR3 region has 15 residues. J was trimmed by 3 bases and V by 4 bases; bases with no gene match: 8. CDR1 LGHNA and CDR2 YNFKEQ come from the germline V gene. CDR3 bases: TGTGCCAGCAGCCGAATTACTAGCGGTGGCTACGAGCAGTACTTC. It is translated as CASSRITSGGYEQYF.

This clonotype has only a few counts. V and J are TRBV12-3 or TRBV12-4 and TRBJ2-2, with TRBD1 matching over 9 bases. J lost 3 bases, V lost 6 bases, and 11 bases had no gene match. The CDR3 extends over 17 amino acids. This CDR3 reads CASSSEIRDRDTGELFF. CDR3 nucleotides: TGTGCCAGCAGCTCAGAAATCCGGGACAGGGACACCGGGGAGCTGTTTTTT.

A few counts support this clonotype. The chain joins TRBV7-9 to TRBJ2-7; tentatively, D is TRBD2 (6 bases). This CDR3 region has 13 residues. V was cut by 5 bases and J by 6 bases, with 14 bases left in between. Looked up from germline, CDR1 is SEHNR and CDR2 is FQNEAQ (reference sequence). The CDR3 sequence is CASSRTQGLEQYF. Written as DNA, the CDR3 is TGTGCCAGCAGCCGAACTCAGGGACTCGAGCAGTACTTC.

The gene calls are TRBV29-1 and TRBJ1-1; D not certain. V gave up 4 bases and J gave up 5 bases, with 20 bases separating them. The CDR3 spans 15 residues. Germline loops: CDR1 SQVTM, CDR2 ANQGSEA. The CDR3 DNA sequence: TGCAGCGTTGGAAATCAGGTTTCACGACAAACTGAAGCTTTCTTT. Translating it yields CSVGNQVSRQTEAFF.